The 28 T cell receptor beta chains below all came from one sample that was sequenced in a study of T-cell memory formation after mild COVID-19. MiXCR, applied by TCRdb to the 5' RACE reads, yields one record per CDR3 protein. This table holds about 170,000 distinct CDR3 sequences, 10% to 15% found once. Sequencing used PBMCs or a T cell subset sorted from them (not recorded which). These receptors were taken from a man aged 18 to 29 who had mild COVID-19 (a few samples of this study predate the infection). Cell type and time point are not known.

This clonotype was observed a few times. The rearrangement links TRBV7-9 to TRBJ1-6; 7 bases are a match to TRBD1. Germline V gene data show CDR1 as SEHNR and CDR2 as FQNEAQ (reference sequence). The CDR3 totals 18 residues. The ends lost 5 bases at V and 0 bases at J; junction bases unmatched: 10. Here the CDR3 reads CASSGVGTVSSYNSPLHF. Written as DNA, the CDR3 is TGTGCCAGCAGCGGAGTGGGGACAGTCAGCTCCTATAATTCACCCCTCCACTTT.

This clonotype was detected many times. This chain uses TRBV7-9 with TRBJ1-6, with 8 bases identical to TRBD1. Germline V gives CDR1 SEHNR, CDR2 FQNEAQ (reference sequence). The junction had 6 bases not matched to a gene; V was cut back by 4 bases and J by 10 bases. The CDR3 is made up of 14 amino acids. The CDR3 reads CASSSGQGGSPLHF. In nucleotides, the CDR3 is TGTGCCAGCAGCTCCGGACAGGGAGGGTCACCCCTCCACTTT.

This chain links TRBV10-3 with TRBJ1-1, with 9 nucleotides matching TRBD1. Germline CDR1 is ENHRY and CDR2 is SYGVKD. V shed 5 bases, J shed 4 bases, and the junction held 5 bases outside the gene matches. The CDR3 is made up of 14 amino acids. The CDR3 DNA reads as TGTGCCATCAGTCCAAGACAGGGGGTCACTGAAGCTTTCTTT. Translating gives CAISPRQGVTEAFF.

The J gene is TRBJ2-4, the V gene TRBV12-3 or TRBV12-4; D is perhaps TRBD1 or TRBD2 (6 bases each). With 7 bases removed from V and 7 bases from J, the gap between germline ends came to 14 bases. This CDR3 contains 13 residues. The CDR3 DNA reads TGTGCCAGCACTTGGAGGGGGGAGAACATTCAGTACTTC. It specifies CASTWRGENIQYF.

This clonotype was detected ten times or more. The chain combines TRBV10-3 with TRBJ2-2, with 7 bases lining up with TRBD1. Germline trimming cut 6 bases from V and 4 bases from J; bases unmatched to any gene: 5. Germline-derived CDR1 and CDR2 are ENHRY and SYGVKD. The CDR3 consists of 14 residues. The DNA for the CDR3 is TGTGCCATCAGAAGACAGGGTGCCACCGGGGAGCTGTTTTTT. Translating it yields CAIRRQGATGELFF.

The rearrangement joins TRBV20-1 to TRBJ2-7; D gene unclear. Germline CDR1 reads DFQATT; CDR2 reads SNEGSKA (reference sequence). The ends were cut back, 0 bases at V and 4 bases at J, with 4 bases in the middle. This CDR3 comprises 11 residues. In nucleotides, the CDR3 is TGCAGTGCTAGAGATGTTTACGAGCAGTACTTC. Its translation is CSARDVYEQYF.

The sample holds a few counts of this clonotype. The CDR3 DNA reads as TGTGCCAGCAGCTTGGGGGGGGAGGCCGGGGAGCTGTTTTTT. This gives the protein CASSLGGEAGELFF. This chain connects TRBV7-2 to TRBJ2-2; TRBD2 aligns across 7 bases. Trimming removed 3 bases from V and 6 bases from J; junction bases left unmatched: 4. The length of the CDR3 is 14 residues. CDR1 and CDR2 (germline): SGHTA, FQGNSA.

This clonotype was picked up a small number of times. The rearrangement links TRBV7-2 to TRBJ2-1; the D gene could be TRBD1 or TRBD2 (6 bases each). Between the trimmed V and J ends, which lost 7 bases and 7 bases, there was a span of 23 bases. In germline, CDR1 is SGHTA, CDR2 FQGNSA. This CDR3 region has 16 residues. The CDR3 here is CASTQGRWGAWNEQFF. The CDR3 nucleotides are TGTGCCAGCACCCAAGGTCGGTGGGGGGCATGGAATGAGCAGTTCTTC.

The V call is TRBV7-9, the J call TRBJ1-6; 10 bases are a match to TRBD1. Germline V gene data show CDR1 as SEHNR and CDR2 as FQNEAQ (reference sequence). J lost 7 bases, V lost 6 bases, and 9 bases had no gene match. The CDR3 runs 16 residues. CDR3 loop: CASSLPGQGLNSPLHF. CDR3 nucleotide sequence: TGTGCCAGCAGTCTGCCGGGACAGGGGTTAAATTCACCCCTCCACTTT.

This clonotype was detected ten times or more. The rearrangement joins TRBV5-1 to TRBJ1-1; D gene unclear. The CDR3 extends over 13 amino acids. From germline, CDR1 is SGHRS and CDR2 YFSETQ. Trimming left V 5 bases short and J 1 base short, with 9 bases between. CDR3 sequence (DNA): TGCGCCAGCAGTCCGGACGGGAACACTGAAGCTTTCTTT. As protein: CASSPDGNTEAFF.

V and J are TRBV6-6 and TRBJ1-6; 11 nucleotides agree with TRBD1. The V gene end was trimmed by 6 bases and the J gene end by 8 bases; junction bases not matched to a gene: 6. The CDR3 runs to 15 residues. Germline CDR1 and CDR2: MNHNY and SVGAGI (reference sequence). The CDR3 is CASSLPGQGDSPLHF. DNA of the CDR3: TGTGCCAGCAGCCTCCCGGGACAGGGGGATTCACCCCTCCACTTT.

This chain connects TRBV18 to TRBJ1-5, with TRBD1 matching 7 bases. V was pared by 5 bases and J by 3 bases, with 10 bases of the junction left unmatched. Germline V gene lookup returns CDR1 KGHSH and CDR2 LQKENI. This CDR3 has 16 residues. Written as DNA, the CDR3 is TGTGCCAGCTCAGTGGCTTCAGGGGGTAACAATCAGCCCCAGCATTTT. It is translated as CASSVASGGNNQPQHF.

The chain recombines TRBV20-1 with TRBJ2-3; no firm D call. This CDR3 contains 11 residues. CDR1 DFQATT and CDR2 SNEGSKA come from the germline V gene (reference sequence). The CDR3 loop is CSAPGTDTQYF. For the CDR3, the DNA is TGCAGCGCTCCAGGCACAGATACGCAGTATTTT.

The CDR3 nucleotides are TGTGCCAGCAGTGTCAACACCTATGGCTACACCTTC. This sequence encodes CASSVNTYGYTF. The chain joins TRBV7-9 to TRBJ1-2, with unresolved D. The CDR3 has 12 amino acids. Germline values: CDR1 SEHNR, CDR2 FQNEAQ (reference sequence). The V and J ends lost 6 bases and 4 bases respectively, with 9 bases between them.

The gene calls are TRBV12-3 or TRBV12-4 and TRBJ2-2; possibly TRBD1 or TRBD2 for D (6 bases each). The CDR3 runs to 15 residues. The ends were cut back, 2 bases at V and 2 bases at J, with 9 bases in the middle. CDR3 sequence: CASSLRGVNTGELFF. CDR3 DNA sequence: TGTGCCAGCAGTTTAAGGGGGGTTAACACCGGGGAGCTGTTTTTT.

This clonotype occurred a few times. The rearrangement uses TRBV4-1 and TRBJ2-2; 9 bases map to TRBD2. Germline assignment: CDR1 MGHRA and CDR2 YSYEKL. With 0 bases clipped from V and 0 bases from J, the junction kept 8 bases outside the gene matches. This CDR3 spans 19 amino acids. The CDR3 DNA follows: TGCGCCAGCAGCCAAGAGTTGGGACTAGCATCCTCGAACACCGGGGAGCTGTTTTTT. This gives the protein CASSQELGLASSNTGELFF.

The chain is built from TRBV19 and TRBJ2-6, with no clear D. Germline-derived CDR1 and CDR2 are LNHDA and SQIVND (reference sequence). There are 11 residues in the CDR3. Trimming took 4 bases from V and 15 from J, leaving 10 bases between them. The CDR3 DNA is TGTGCCAGTAGTACGCAACGTGACCTGACTTTC. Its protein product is CASSTQRDLTF.

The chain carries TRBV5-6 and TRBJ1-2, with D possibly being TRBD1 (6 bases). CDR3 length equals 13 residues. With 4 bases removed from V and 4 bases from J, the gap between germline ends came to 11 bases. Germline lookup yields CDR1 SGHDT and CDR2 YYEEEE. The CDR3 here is CASSHREPYGYTF. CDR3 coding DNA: TGTGCCAGCAGCCACAGGGAGCCCTATGGCTACACCTTC.

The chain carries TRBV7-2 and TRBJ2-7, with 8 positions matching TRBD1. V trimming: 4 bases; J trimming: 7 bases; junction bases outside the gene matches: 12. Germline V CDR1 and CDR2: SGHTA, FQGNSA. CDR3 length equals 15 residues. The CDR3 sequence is CASSSPGQGRREQYF. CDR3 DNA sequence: TGTGCCAGCAGCTCACCCGGACAGGGAAGAAGAGAGCAGTACTTC.

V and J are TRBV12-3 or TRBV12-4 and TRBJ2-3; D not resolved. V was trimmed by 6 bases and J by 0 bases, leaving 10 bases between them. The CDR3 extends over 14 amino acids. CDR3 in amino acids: CASSPDPSTDTQYF. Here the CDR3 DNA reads TGTGCCAGCAGCCCGGATCCGAGCACAGATACGCAGTATTTT.

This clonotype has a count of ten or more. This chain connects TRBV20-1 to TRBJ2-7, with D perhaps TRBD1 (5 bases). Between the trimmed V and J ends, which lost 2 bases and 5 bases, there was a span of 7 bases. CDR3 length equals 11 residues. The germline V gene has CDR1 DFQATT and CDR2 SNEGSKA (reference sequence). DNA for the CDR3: TGCAGTGCTAGATCAGGGCACGAGCAGTACGTC. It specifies CSARSGHEQYV.

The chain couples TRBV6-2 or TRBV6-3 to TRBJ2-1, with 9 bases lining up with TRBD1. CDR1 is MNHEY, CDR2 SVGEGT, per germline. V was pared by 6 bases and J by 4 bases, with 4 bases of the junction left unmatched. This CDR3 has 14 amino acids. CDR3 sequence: CASSPGTGYNEQFF. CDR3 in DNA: TGTGCCAGCAGCCCCGGGACAGGGTACAATGAGCAGTTCTTC.

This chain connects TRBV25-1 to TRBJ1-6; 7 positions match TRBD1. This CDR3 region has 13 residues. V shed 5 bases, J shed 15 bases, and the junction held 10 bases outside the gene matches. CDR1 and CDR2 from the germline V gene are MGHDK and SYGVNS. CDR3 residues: CASSLPQGSLLHF. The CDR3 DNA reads TGTGCCAGCAGTTTACCACAGGGGTCGCTCCTCCACTTT. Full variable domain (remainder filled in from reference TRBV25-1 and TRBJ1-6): EADIYQTPRYLVIGTGKKITLECSQTMGHDKMYWYQQDPGMELHLIHYSYGVNSTEKGDLSSESTVSRIRTEHFPLTLESARPSHTSQYLCASSLPQGSLLHFGNGTRLTVT.

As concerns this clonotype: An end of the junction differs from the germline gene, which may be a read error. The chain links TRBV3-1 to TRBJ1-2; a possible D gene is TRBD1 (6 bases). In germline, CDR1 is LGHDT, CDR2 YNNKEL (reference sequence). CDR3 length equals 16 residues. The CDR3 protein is CASSQGWTDINFGYTF. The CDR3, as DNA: TGTGCCAGCAGCCAAGGCTGGACAGATATAAACTTTGGCTACACCTTC.

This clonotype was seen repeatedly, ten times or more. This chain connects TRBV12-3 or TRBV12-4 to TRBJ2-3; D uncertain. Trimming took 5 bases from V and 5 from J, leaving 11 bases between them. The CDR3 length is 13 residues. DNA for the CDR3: TGTGCCAGCAGTGCCTACCTGGGAGATACGCAGTATTTT. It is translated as CASSAYLGDTQYF.

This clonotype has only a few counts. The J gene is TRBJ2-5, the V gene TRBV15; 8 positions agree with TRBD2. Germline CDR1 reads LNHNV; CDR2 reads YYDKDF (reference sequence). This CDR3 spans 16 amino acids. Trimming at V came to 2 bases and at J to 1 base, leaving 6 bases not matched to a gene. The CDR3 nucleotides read TGTGCCACCAGCAGATCTCCCGGGGGGGCCCAAGAGACCCAGTACTTC. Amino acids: CATSRSPGGAQETQYF.

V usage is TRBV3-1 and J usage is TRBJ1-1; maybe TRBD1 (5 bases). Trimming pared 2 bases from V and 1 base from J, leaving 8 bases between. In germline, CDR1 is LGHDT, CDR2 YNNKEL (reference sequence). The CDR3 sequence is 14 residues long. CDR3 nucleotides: TGTGCCAGCAGCCAAAGGGGCGCGAACACTGAAGCTTTCTTT. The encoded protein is CASSQRGANTEAFF.

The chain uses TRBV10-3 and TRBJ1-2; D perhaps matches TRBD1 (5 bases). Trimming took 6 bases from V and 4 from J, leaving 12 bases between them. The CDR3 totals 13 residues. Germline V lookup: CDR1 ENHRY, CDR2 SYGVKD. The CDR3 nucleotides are TGTGCCATCAGCGAGGGGATAGGCTATGGCTACACCTTC. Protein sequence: CAISEGIGYGYTF.